These T cell receptor beta chains were read from a single sample in a study of CD8+ T cells in alopecia areata. Method: immunoSEQ multiplex PCR; TCRdb's copy keeps in-frame clones and lacks some. The repertoire includes around 300,000 clones, 60% of them detected once, and 0.75% to 0.95% sits in the top ten. The starting material was CD4+ T cells sorted from blood, obtained at week 52, from a patient treated with tofacitinib. The receptors come from a human donor with alopecia areata. The CDR3 runs from the conserved cysteine through the conserved F or W. Each record gives: V gene, J gene, D gene, CDR3 protein. A D gene is named only where the DNA matches it firmly.

V gene: TRBV11-2; J gene: TRBJ2-7; D gene: .; CDR3 protein: CASSLLRGRTSYEQYF
V gene: TRBV4-1; J gene: TRBJ2-1; D gene: TRBD1; CDR3 protein: CASSPYRDSLNNEQFF
V gene: TRBV10-3; J gene: TRBJ1-6; D gene: .; CDR3 protein: CAISESPWTGDSPLHF
V gene: TRBV7-8; J gene: TRBJ2-7; D gene: .; CDR3 protein: CASSPETQYF
V gene: TRBV7-9; J gene: TRBJ1-4; D gene: .; CDR3 protein: CASSEIGLFF
V gene: TRBV9; J gene: TRBJ2-5; D gene: TRBD1; CDR3 protein: CASSVTGAKGETQYF
V gene: TRBV6-1; J gene: TRBJ1-1; D gene: .; CDR3 protein: CASSVSLQGGAFF
V gene: TRBV7-6; J gene: TRBJ1-6; D gene: .; CDR3 protein: CASSLDRVGNSPLHF
V gene: TRBV7-2; J gene: TRBJ1-4; D gene: .; CDR3 protein: CASSPTWGTEKLFF
V gene: TRBV30; J gene: TRBJ2-1; D gene: .; CDR3 protein: CAWSVESGEQFF
V gene: TRBV5-4; J gene: TRBJ1-2; D gene: .; CDR3 protein: CASSLESSPRGYGYTF
V gene: TRBV5-1; J gene: TRBJ1-6; D gene: .; CDR3 protein: CASSLEGPDSPLHF
V gene: TRBV2; J gene: TRBJ1-6; D gene: TRBD1; CDR3 protein: CASTGTGGSSPLHF
V gene: TRBV29-1; J gene: TRBJ2-5; D gene: .; CDR3 protein: CSVEYMEETQYF
V gene: TRBV29-1; J gene: TRBJ2-7; D gene: .; CDR3 protein: CSVSRLVGGEQYF
V gene: TRBV15; J gene: TRBJ1-2; D gene: .; CDR3 protein: CATSRGRSTNGYTF
V gene: TRBV4-2; J gene: TRBJ2-7; D gene: TRBD1; CDR3 protein: CASSLTGMGEQYF
V gene: TRBV29-1; J gene: TRBJ2-7; D gene: TRBD1; CDR3 protein: CSGGTGNGEQYF
V gene: TRBV4-1; J gene: TRBJ1-5; D gene: .; CDR3 protein: CASSQERGPAGQPQHF
V gene: TRBV6-6; J gene: TRBJ1-6; D gene: .; CDR3 protein: CASSYPVSYNSPLHF
V gene: TRBV7-8; J gene: TRBJ1-5; D gene: .; CDR3 protein: CASSLVRGTEQPQHF
V gene: TRBV9; J gene: TRBJ1-1; D gene: .; CDR3 protein: CASSAHRGVDTEAFF
V gene: TRBV6-1; J gene: TRBJ1-1; D gene: TRBD1; CDR3 protein: CASRHGRQGTTEAFF
V gene: TRBV10-3; J gene: TRBJ2-3; D gene: .; CDR3 protein: CAISEGQPGTDTQYF
V gene: TRBV30; J gene: TRBJ1-1; D gene: .; CDR3 protein: CAWNRVAPGTEAFF
V gene: TRBV7-3; J gene: TRBJ2-3; D gene: TRBD2; CDR3 protein: CASSSRLAGVSTDTQYF
V gene: TRBV5-6; J gene: TRBJ1-1; D gene: .; CDR3 protein: CASSYTGRYAEAFF
V gene: TRBV25-1; J gene: TRBJ2-1; D gene: TRBD1; CDR3 protein: CASSEERGLYNEQFF
V gene: TRBV7-2; J gene: TRBJ2-7; D gene: TRBD1; CDR3 protein: CASSTRQGQVSYEQYF
V gene: TRBV29-1; J gene: TRBJ1-2; D gene: .; CDR3 protein: CSVGSAYGYTF
V gene: TRBV30; J gene: TRBJ1-1; D gene: .; CDR3 protein: CAWISLNTEAFF
V gene: TRBV7-6; J gene: TRBJ2-5; D gene: .; CDR3 protein: CASSSPQETQYF
V gene: TRBV25-1; J gene: TRBJ2-7; D gene: .; CDR3 protein: CASITASSYEQYF
V gene: TRBV29-1; J gene: TRBJ2-7; D gene: TRBD1; CDR3 protein: CSARTGAFSSYEQYF
V gene: TRBV6-5; J gene: TRBJ1-2; D gene: .; CDR3 protein: CASRDGWGSGYTF
V gene: TRBV10-3; J gene: TRBJ1-6; D gene: .; CDR3 protein: CAISPARRDSPLHF
V gene: TRBV7-9; J gene: TRBJ1-1; D gene: .; CDR3 protein: CASSTRMVNTEAFF
V gene: TRBV29-1; J gene: TRBJ1-2; D gene: TRBD1; CDR3 protein: CSVDRGQGIYGYTF
V gene: TRBV5-1; J gene: TRBJ1-1; D gene: .; CDR3 protein: CASSLESVNTEAFF
V gene: TRBV5-5; J gene: TRBJ2-1; D gene: TRBD1; CDR3 protein: CASSPTGHGYNEQFF
V gene: TRBV4-2; J gene: TRBJ1-2; D gene: .; CDR3 protein: CASSQDRDEYGYTF
V gene: TRBV11-2; J gene: TRBJ2-3; D gene: .; CDR3 protein: CASSLFGTDTQYF
V gene: TRBV7-9; J gene: TRBJ2-3; D gene: TRBD2; CDR3 protein: CASVTGGATDTQYF
V gene: TRBV6-1; J gene: TRBJ1-1; D gene: .; CDR3 protein: CASSKRTEAFF
V gene: TRBV4-3; J gene: TRBJ2-1; D gene: .; CDR3 protein: CASSHATAYNEQFF
V gene: TRBV10-3; J gene: TRBJ2-7; D gene: .; CDR3 protein: CAISESRGYEQYF
V gene: TRBV6-1; J gene: TRBJ2-1; D gene: TRBD2; CDR3 protein: CASSILAGVYNEQFF
V gene: TRBV29-1; J gene: TRBJ2-2; D gene: .; CDR3 protein: CSVDVSNTGEPFF
V gene: TRBV29-1; J gene: TRBJ2-3; D gene: .; CDR3 protein: CSVEERGSTDTQYF
V gene: TRBV7-2; J gene: TRBJ1-5; D gene: .; CDR3 protein: CASSRDLNQPQHF
V gene: TRBV29-1; J gene: TRBJ1-1; D gene: .; CDR3 protein: CSVVLTEAFF
V gene: TRBV5-6; J gene: TRBJ1-2; D gene: .; CDR3 protein: CASSLWAAPLTHGYTF